A selection of T cell receptor beta chains follows, all from one sample in a study of T-cell memory formation after mild COVID-19. TCRdb re-derived calls from the 5' RACE reads in MiXCR, one entry per CDR3 protein. The table lists under 200,000 distinct CDR3 sequences, around 30% of them singletons. Sequenced input: PBMCs or a T cell subset sorted from them (not recorded which). These receptors all stem from an adult woman who had mild COVID-19 (a few samples of this study predate the infection). Cell type and time point are not known. Each CDR3 is given without its conserved first and last residue. The order of the fields is V gene, clone size, J gene, CDR3 protein. Only part of the rows carry a size: once, few, many, or a class if the clone is expanded.

>TRBV5-1|few|TRBJ2-3
ASSLQGGDTQY
>TRBV15|few|TRBJ2-3
ATSGGGAADTQY
>TRBV2|few|TRBJ1-6
ASNEGVNSPLH
>TRBV5-1|NA|TRBJ1-6
ASSLAAGIDSPLH
>TRBV6-5|few|TRBJ2-3
ASSFTGGITTDTQY
>TRBV4-1|NA|TRBJ1-5
ASSQDLGRNSNQPQH
>TRBV20-1|NA|TRBJ2-3
SVSEVSDTQY
>TRBV7-7|NA|TRBJ1-1
ASSPQGRKQGATNTEAF
>TRBV12-3/TRBV12-4|few|TRBJ2-1
ASSFLLGANEQF
>TRBV6-5|few|TRBJ2-1
ASSRLAGASNEQF
>TRBV7-2|NA|TRBJ1-4
ASSPRGGGNEKLF
>TRBV7-2|few|TRBJ2-1
ASSLGLVRDEQF
>TRBV7-8|few|TRBJ2-7
ASSSGQGGEQY
>TRBV12-3/TRBV12-4|NA|TRBJ2-1
ASSARGSLGEQF
>TRBV7-2|NA|TRBJ1-1
ASSFPKGFYTEAF
>TRBV27|NA|TRBJ1-1
ASSLGGWGNTEAF
>TRBV10-3|many|TRBJ2-1
AISGGGLDKFKF
>TRBV5-6|NA|TRBJ2-1
ASSFGGRTYNEQF
>TRBV5-1|few|TRBJ2-3
ASRMGTDTQY
>TRBV7-9|NA|TRBJ1-5
ASSPGADRGRNQPQH
>TRBV5-1|many|TRBJ2-1
ASSPQGAWDGEQF
>TRBV5-1|once|TRBJ1-4
ASSLESGRAEKLF
>TRBV5-1|few|TRBJ1-2
ASSLGTVGDYGYT
>TRBV3-1|few|TRBJ2-7
ASSQDEAGREQY
>TRBV5-5|few|TRBJ2-1
ASSFSSGGHNEQF
>TRBV4-1|NA|TRBJ2-7
ASSPRDGSSYEQY
>TRBV5-1|NA|TRBJ2-5
ASSNTRTSGGVRTQY
>TRBV6-1|few|TRBJ2-7
ASSEVAEQY
>TRBV29-1|few|TRBJ2-1
SVPIGRASAHNEQF
>TRBV4-1|few|TRBJ1-1
ASSPHYHTEAF
>TRBV2|NA|TRBJ2-5
ASSGGHFGETQY
>TRBV7-9|once|TRBJ2-2
ASSPLRGELF
>TRBV6-2/TRBV6-3|once|TRBJ2-7
ASHGTSVLGEQY
>TRBV10-3|NA|TRBJ1-1
AISEFKGNTEAF
>TRBV29-1|NA|TRBJ2-2
SGLLAGVATGELF
>TRBV6-5|NA|TRBJ1-2
ASSYSSTRGMNYGYT
>TRBV18|NA|TRBJ2-5
ASSGPEETQY
>TRBV25-1|NA|TRBJ2-7
ASASGWGTGSYEQY
>TRBV7-9|many|TRBJ1-1
ASSPPFGQGANTEAF
>TRBV7-2|NA|TRBJ2-5
ASSLMIAVEETQY
>TRBV7-2|NA|TRBJ2-3
ASSFVTSTDTQY
>TRBV9|NA|TRBJ1-1
ASSEPGRGTEAF
>TRBV19|few|TRBJ2-3
ASGRGELTDTQY
>TRBV29-1|NA|TRBJ1-2
SVSAGFPNYGYT
>TRBV7-2|few|TRBJ2-1
ASSAGLAYNEQF
>TRBV9|few|TRBJ2-1
ASSPTTSGMYNEQF
>TRBV12-3/TRBV12-4|NA|TRBJ1-3
ASISQGFGNTIY
>TRBV12-3/TRBV12-4|NA|TRBJ2-3
ASRFRRGASDTQY
>TRBV5-4|few|TRBJ2-3
ASRLGTSAPTDTQY
>TRBV29-1|few|TRBJ2-7
SAGTPAYEQY
>TRBV2|NA|TRBJ2-1
ASSVNRDVYNEQF
>TRBV7-2|NA|TRBJ2-5
ASSSRTGGTETQY
>TRBV7-2|NA|TRBJ2-7
ASSIERGSYEQY
>TRBV7-3|NA|TRBJ2-5
ASSQAGGVETQY
>TRBV12-3/TRBV12-4|NA|TRBJ2-7
ASSALAGPYEQY